These 9 T cell receptor beta chains originate from one sample sequenced in a study of shared clonotypes between healthy human individuals. Libraries were prepared by immunoSEQ multiplex PCR; TCRdb keeps only in-frame clonotypes and omits some of them. The profile shows about 1.5 million clones, 95% to 99% of them singletons. The sequencing sample was made of naive CD4+ T cells sorted from blood. Subset noted: CD45RA+ positively selected. Receptor source: a man aged 30 to 39 in good health.

The CDR3 nucleotides are TGCAGCGTGGGGGTCAGGGACAATGAGCAGTTCTTC. Encoded protein: CSVGVRDNEQFF. The J gene is TRBJ2-1, the V gene TRBV29-1, with D possibly being TRBD1 or TRBD2 (5 bases each). V shed 6 bases and J shed 5 bases, with 11 bases lying between them. This CDR3 contains 12 residues. The V gene's germline CDR1 is SQVTM and CDR2 ANQGSEA.

This clone was picked up one time. This chain connects TRBV18 to TRBJ1-5, with 9 bases that match TRBD1. With V trimmed by 6 bases and J by 6 bases, 6 bases remained unmatched. The CDR3 consists of 14 residues. Germline assignment: CDR1 KGHSH and CDR2 LQKENI. CDR3 residues: CASSSDRGTQPQHF. The CDR3 nucleotides read TGTGCCAGCTCGTCAGACAGGGGGACTCAGCCCCAGCATTTT.

The genes are TRBV19 and TRBJ2-7; D is unclear. Germline-derived CDR1 and CDR2 are LNHDA and SQIVND (reference sequence). This CDR3 is 13 amino acids long. V was clipped by 3 bases and J by 3 bases, with 9 bases between them. CDR3 region: CASSILLGYEQYF. The CDR3 nucleotides read TGTGCCAGTAGTATCCTCTTGGGCTACGAGCAGTACTTC.

The chain employs TRBV27 and TRBJ1-1; no clear D gene. The V and J ends lost 3 bases and 0 bases respectively, with 11 bases between them. From germline, CDR1 is MNHEY and CDR2 SMNVEV (reference sequence). The length of the CDR3 is 15 residues. The CDR3 DNA sequence: TGTGCCAGCAGTTTGGGCGAACAGATGAACACTGAAGCTTTCTTT. Translation: CASSLGEQMNTEAFF.

The J gene is TRBJ2-1, the V gene TRBV19; 9 bases align to TRBD1. The CDR3 is 18 amino acids. The junction had 13 bases not matched to a gene; V was cut back by 7 bases and J by 0 bases. The germline V gene encodes CDR1 LNHDA and CDR2 SQIVND (reference sequence). The CDR3 region is CASNTGGLIADSYNEQFF. The CDR3 region has the DNA TGTGCCAGTAATACAGGGGGCCTTATAGCGGACTCCTACAATGAGCAGTTCTTC.

The chain employs TRBV7-3 and TRBJ2-2; D unclear. In germline, CDR1 is SGHTA, CDR2 FQGTGA. The CDR3 covers 12 residues. V was cut by 2 bases and J by 5 bases, with 3 bases left in between. The CDR3 coding sequence is TGTGCCAGCAGCTTACTAACCGGGGAGCTGTTTTTT. Encoded protein: CASSLLTGELFF.

CDR3: CASSQVVAGAGNIQYF. CDR3 bases: TGCGCCAGCAGCCAGGTGGTTGCGGGAGCGGGAAACATTCAGTACTTC. The chain has TRBV4-1 and TRBJ2-4; 7 bases line up with TRBD2. This CDR3 region has 16 residues. Trimming at V came to 3 bases and at J to 6 bases, leaving 11 bases not matched to a gene. Germline V gene lookup returns CDR1 MGHRA and CDR2 YSYEKL.

V is TRBV5-1 and J is TRBJ1-2; possibly TRBD1 for D (5 bases). V lost 4 bases and J 8 bases, leaving 18 bases between the germline ends. This CDR3 has 14 residues. The V gene's germline CDR1 is SGHRS and CDR2 YFSETQ. This CDR3 is CASSPGLLSGGYTF. The CDR3 DNA follows: TGCGCCAGCAGCCCGGGACTCCTTAGCGGCGGCTACACCTTC. Variable domain in full (rest from reference TRBV5-1 and TRBJ1-2): KAGVTQTPRYLIKTRGQQVTLSCSPISGHRSVSWYQQTPGQGLQFLFEYFSETQRNKGNFPGRFSGRQFSNSRSEMNVSTLELGDSALYLCASSPGLLSGGYTFGSGTRLTVV.

This chain joins TRBV14 and TRBJ1-1; 7 bases fit TRBD1. CDR3 size: 14 residues. Germline values: CDR1 SGHDN, CDR2 FVKESK. The V and J ends lost 5 bases and 11 bases, in that order; junction bases with no gene match: 14. The CDR3 DNA follows: TGTGCCAGCAGCTTAATCCCGGGACAGAGGGATGCTTTCTTT. Residues: CASSLIPGQRDAFF.